These 11 T cell receptor beta chains share one sample of origin, sequenced in a study of blood T cell repertoires in COVID-19. Assay: immunoSEQ multiplex PCR; the TCRdb copy retains only in-frame clones and omits some. The sample carries some 30,000 clones, 89% recorded once. Sequenced input: peripheral blood. These receptor sequences come from an elderly man with acute or convalescent COVID-19.

CDR3: CASSHRLATSYEQYF. The DNA for the CDR3 is TGTGCCAGCAGCCATAGACTGGCAACCTCCTACGAGCAGTACTTC. The V call is TRBV5-6, the J call TRBJ2-7; D is ambiguous. The CDR3 is 15 residues long. Germline V lookup: CDR1 SGHDT, CDR2 YYEEEE. V lost 4 bases to trimming and J lost 0 bases, with 14 bases between them. The full variable domain, with the rest looked up from reference TRBV5-6 and TRBJ2-7, is DAGVTQSPTHLIKTRGQQVTLRCSPKSGHDTVSWYQQALGQGPQFIFQYYEEEERQRGNFPDRFSGHQFPNYSSELNVNALLLGDSALYLCASSHRLATSYEQYFGPGTRLTVT.

This chain joins TRBV2 and TRBJ2-4; the D is unclear. CDR3 length: 13 residues. Germline assignment: CDR1 SNHLY and CDR2 FYNNEI. The V gene lost 8 bases and the J gene lost 0 bases, with 8 bases spanning the gap. The CDR3 is CASHREAKNIQYF. The CDR3, as DNA: TGTGCCAGCCACAGAGAAGCCAAAAACATTCAGTACTTC. Using reference TRBV2 and TRBJ2-4 for the parts outside the CDR3, the full variable domain is EPEVTQTPSHQVTQMGQEVILRCVPISNHLYFYWYRQILGQKVEFLVSFYNNEISEKSEIFDDQFSVERPDGSNFTLKIRSTKLEDSAMYFCASHREAKNIQYFGAGTRLSVL.

The chain employs TRBV12-5 and TRBJ2-1; D is possibly TRBD2 (5 bases). Per germline, CDR1 LGHNT and CDR2 FRNRAP. The CDR3 extends over 13 amino acids. Trimming stripped 6 bases from V and 11 bases from J, with 17 bases between. The chain's CDR3 is CASGLRGAEQQFF. The CDR3 DNA sequence: TGTGCTAGTGGCCTCCGTGGAGCGGAGCAGCAGTTCTTC.

This clone was observed a handful of times. The rearrangement uses TRBV18 and TRBJ1-1; the D gene is possibly TRBD1 (6 bases). Germline V lookup: CDR1 KGHSH, CDR2 LQKENI. V lost 3 bases and J lost 0, with 11 bases in between. This CDR3 comprises 15 residues. The CDR3 loop is CASSPGHLMNTEAFF. CDR3 bases: TGTGCCAGCTCACCGGGACACTTAATGAACACTGAAGCTTTCTTT.

J is TRBJ1-2 and V is TRBV9; D gene ambiguous. V was clipped by 0 bases and J by 3 bases, with 3 bases between them. Per germline, CDR1 SGDLS and CDR2 YYNGEE. This CDR3 spans 12 amino acids. CDR3 loop: CASSVADYGYTF. The CDR3 DNA reads TGTGCCAGCAGCGTAGCGGACTATGGCTACACCTTC.

The rearrangement joins TRBV7-2 to TRBJ2-5; D ambiguous. The CDR3 contains 12 residues. Germline V gene data show CDR1 as SGHTA and CDR2 as FQGNSA. Trimming shortened V by 4 bases and J by 2 bases, and 5 bases separated the two germline ends. The CDR3: CASSSAQETQYF. The DNA of the CDR3 is TGTGCCAGCAGCTCCGCGCAAGAGACCCAGTACTTC. Full variable domain (remainder filled in from reference TRBV7-2 and TRBJ2-5): GAGVSQSPSNKVTEKGKDVELRCDPISGHTALYWYRQSLGQGLEFLIYFQGNSAPDKSGLPSDRFSAERTGGSVSTLTIQRTQQEDSAVYLCASSSAQETQYFGPGTRLLVL.

The chain joins TRBV9 to TRBJ1-1; tentatively, D is TRBD1 (6 bases). Germline values: CDR1 SGDLS, CDR2 YYNGEE. CDR3 size: 15 residues. Trimming stripped 6 bases from V and 1 base from J, with 16 bases between. CDR3 bases: TGTGCCAGCACCCGCTTACCGACAGGGAACACTGAAGCTTTCTTT. It yields the protein CASTRLPTGNTEAFF.

This clone was seen only a few times. V gene TRBV3-1 (or the pseudogene TRBV3-2) combines with J gene TRBJ2-1; D unclear. Germline V CDR1 and CDR2: LGHDT, YNNKEL (reference sequence). V shed 4 bases and J shed 4 bases, with 8 bases lying between them. The CDR3 has 13 amino acids. The CDR3 sequence is CASSRANYNEQFF. CDR3 coding DNA: TGTGCCAGCAGCCGTGCTAATTACAATGAGCAGTTCTTC.

V usage is TRBV12-3 or TRBV12-4 and J usage is TRBJ1-1, with D maybe TRBD1 (6 bases). The CDR3 length is 13 residues. V was shortened by 7 bases and J by 5 bases, with 14 bases between the two germline ends. The DNA for the CDR3 is TGTGCCAGCAACTCAGACAGGAGGACTGAAGCTTTCTTT. Its protein product is CASNSDRRTEAFF.

V gene TRBV29-1 combines with J gene TRBJ1-1; weak D call: TRBD1 (5 bases). V shed 7 bases and J shed 1 base, with 13 bases lying between them. The CDR3 has 13 residues. The germline CDR1 and CDR2 sequences are SQVTM and ANQGSEA. CDR3 DNA: TGCAGCGGCATGGTACAGGAGAACACTGAAGCTTTCTTT. This gives the protein CSGMVQENTEAFF.

This clone was seen only once. The chain recombines TRBV7-2 with TRBJ2-3, with 11 bases aligning to TRBD2. J was trimmed by 10 bases and V by 5 bases; bases with no gene match: 14. The germline V gene encodes CDR1 SGHTA and CDR2 FQGNSA. The CDR3 spans 16 residues. The CDR3 loop reads CASSHRLAGINVAQYF. In nucleotides, the CDR3 is TGTGCCAGCAGCCATAGACTAGCGGGAATAAACGTTGCGCAGTATTTT. Combining the CDR3 with reference TRBV7-2 and TRBJ2-3 gives the whole variable domain GAGVSQSPSNKVTEKGKDVELRCDPISGHTALYWYRQSLGQGLEFLIYFQGNSAPDKSGLPSDRFSAERTGGSVSTLTIQRTQQEDSAVYLCASSHRLAGINVAQYFGPGTRLTVL.